A single sample is the source of the 17 T cell receptor beta chains below, sequenced in a study of somatic mutations in cytotoxic T cells in rheumatoid arthritis. Produced via immunoSEQ multiplex PCR; TCRdb's table is partial and in-frame only. The sample holds approximately 23,000 clones, 78% seen once. The sample comprised CD8+ T cells sorted from blood. The receptors here all came from an adult with rheumatoid arthritis.

This rearrangement joins TRBV6-5 to TRBJ1-4, with unresolved D. The germline CDR1 and CDR2 sequences are MNHEY and SVGAGI. The CDR3 is made up of 11 amino acids. V was clipped by 6 bases and J by 8 bases, with 7 bases between them. CDR3 protein: CASRKNEKLFF. The CDR3 nucleotides read TGTGCCAGCAGAAAGAACGAAAAACTGTTTTTT.

This chain joins TRBV7-8 and TRBJ2-3; 9 bases line up with TRBD2. Germline lookup yields CDR1 SGHVS and CDR2 FQNEAQ. V dropped 6 bases and J dropped 4; count of bases not matched to a gene: 8. This CDR3 has 15 residues. The CDR3 spells CASSPGTSYADTQYF. The DNA of the CDR3 is TGTGCCAGCAGTCCCGGGACTAGCTACGCAGATACGCAGTATTTT.

The genes are TRBV13 and TRBJ2-7, with D tentatively TRBD1 (6 bases). Trimming left V 4 bases short and J 5 bases short, with 12 bases between. The CDR3 sequence is 13 residues long. CDR1 and CDR2 (germline): PRHDT, FYEKMQ (reference sequence). CDR3 sequence reads: CASSSTGRNEQYF. CDR3 in DNA: TGTGCCAGCAGCTCTACAGGGCGGAACGAGCAGTACTTC.

The chain recombines TRBV27 with TRBJ2-5, with 11 bases matching TRBD2. In germline, CDR1 is MNHEY, CDR2 SMNVEV (reference sequence). CDR3 size: 14 residues. The J segment lost 5 bases and the V segment lost 4 bases, leaving 3 bases of the junction unmatched. DNA of the CDR3: TGTGCCAGCAGTTCTTGGACTAGCGGGGAGACCCAGTACTTC. Translating it yields CASSSWTSGETQYF.

The J gene is TRBJ2-7, the V gene TRBV15; possibly TRBD2 for D (7 bases). The CDR3 sequence is 14 residues long. Between the trimmed V and J ends, which lost 3 bases and 4 bases, there was a span of 13 bases. Per the germline V gene, CDR1 is LNHNV and CDR2 is YYDKDF (reference sequence). The CDR3 here is CATSRGGGVYEQYF. CDR3 DNA: TGTGCCACCAGCAGGGGCGGGGGCGTTTACGAGCAGTACTTC.

The DNA for the CDR3 is TGTGCCAGCAGCGTTACGACAGGCTTCAATCAGCCCCAGCATTTT. This sequence encodes CASSVTTGFNQPQHF. The J gene is TRBJ1-5, the V gene TRBV9; possibly TRBD1 for D (6 bases). CDR1 and CDR2 (germline): SGDLS, YYNGEE. CDR3 length equals 15 residues. Trimming pared 2 bases from V and 3 bases from J, leaving 12 bases between.

The chain uses TRBV7-6 and TRBJ2-2; no reliable D call. The V end was cut by 0 bases, the J end by 5 bases, with 4 bases between. Germline V gives CDR1 SGHVS, CDR2 FNYEAQ. The CDR3 is 13 residues long. This CDR3 is CASSLAETGELFF. CDR3 nucleotide sequence: TGTGCCAGCAGCTTAGCAGAAACCGGGGAGCTGTTTTTT.

V and J are TRBV5-6 and TRBJ2-3; 11 bases map to TRBD1. This CDR3 is 15 amino acids long. Germline CDR1 reads SGHDT; CDR2 reads YYEEEE. The junction had 8 bases not matched to a gene; V was cut back by 6 bases and J by 5 bases. CDR3 DNA: TGTGCCAGCACCGCGGACAGGGGGCTGGGAGATACGCAGTATTTT. It translates to CASTADRGLGDTQYF.

J is TRBJ2-7 and V is TRBV29-1; maybe TRBD1 (5 bases). The CDR3 consists of 15 residues. V lost 4 bases to trimming and J lost 0 bases, with 16 bases between them. The germline V gene encodes CDR1 SQVTM and CDR2 ANQGSEA. Here the CDR3 DNA reads TGCAGCGTTGTTAGGTGGCAGGGTTACTCCTACGAGCAGTACTTC. Residues: CSVVRWQGYSYEQYF.

This chain uses TRBV4-3 with TRBJ2-5, with TRBD2 identical over 10 bases. Germline-derived CDR1 and CDR2 are LGHNA and YSLEER. Unmatched junction bases numbered 8, after V lost 5 bases and J lost 5 bases. The length of the CDR3 is 15 residues. The CDR3 DNA reads as TGCGCCAGCAGCATTACCGGGACTAGCGACGAGACCCAGTACTTC. This codes for CASSITGTSDETQYF.

This clone has a single count. The V gene is TRBV6-1, the J gene TRBJ2-7; TRBD2 aligns across 7 bases. The CDR3 spans 14 residues. CDR1 MNHNS and CDR2 SASEGT come from the germline V gene. The trim removed 7 bases at V and 2 bases at J, leaving 8 bases unmatched. As DNA, the CDR3 is TGTGCCAGCACCCCCGAGCGGGGCCCCTACGAGCAGTACTTC. The encoded protein is CASTPERGPYEQYF.

This clone occurred once. The chain has TRBV5-6 and TRBJ2-7; a possible D gene is TRBD2 (5 bases). The ends were cut back, 4 bases at V and 5 bases at J, with 22 bases in the middle. The CDR3 is 16 residues long. Germline CDR1 reads SGHDT; CDR2 reads YYEEEE. The CDR3 reads CASSQITRFPSHEQYF. The DNA for the CDR3 is TGTGCCAGCAGCCAGATTACTAGGTTCCCAAGCCACGAGCAGTACTTC. Drawing the rest from reference TRBV5-6 and TRBJ2-7, the complete variable domain is DAGVTQSPTHLIKTRGQQVTLRCSPKSGHDTVSWYQQALGQGPQFIFQYYEEEERQRGNFPDRFSGHQFPNYSSELNVNALLLGDSALYLCASSQITRFPSHEQYFGPGTRLTVT.

The chain uses TRBV5-5 and TRBJ1-2; tentatively, D is TRBD1 (5 bases). The V end lost 0 bases, the J end lost 1 base, and 10 bases lay between the germline ends. This CDR3 is built from 15 residues. Germline CDR1 and CDR2: SGHKS and YYEKEE (reference sequence). DNA for the CDR3: TGTGCCAGCAGCTTGGGTCCAGGGAGTAACTATGGCTACACCTTC. This sequence encodes CASSLGPGSNYGYTF. Looking up the rest from reference TRBV5-5 and TRBJ1-2 gives the full variable domain: DAGVTQSPTHLIKTRGQQVTLRCSPISGHKSVSWYQQVLGQGPQFIFQYYEKEERGRGNFPDRFSARQFPNYSSELNVNALLLGDSALYLCASSLGPGSNYGYTFGSGTRLTVV.

The V and J genes are TRBV27 and TRBJ2-2; D not certain. The V end lost 8 bases, the J end lost 1 base, and 8 bases lay between the germline ends. Germline assignment: CDR1 MNHEY and CDR2 SMNVEV (reference sequence). The CDR3 has 13 residues. CDR3 sequence: CASRLGNTGELFF. CDR3 in DNA: TGTGCCAGCCGACTCGGGAACACCGGGGAGCTGTTTTTT.

This clone was observed a single time. The chain carries TRBV7-6 and TRBJ2-7, with D perhaps given as TRBD1 or TRBD2 (5 bases each). The germline V and J ends were trimmed by 2 bases and 5 bases, with 13 bases remaining between them. This CDR3 region has 14 residues. From germline, CDR1 is SGHVS and CDR2 FNYEAQ. CDR3 sequence reads: CASSLTPGGDEQYF. The DNA of the CDR3 is TGTGCCAGCAGCTTAACTCCTGGGGGTGACGAGCAGTACTTC.

The chain employs TRBV7-9 and TRBJ1-4; D might be TRBD1 (5 bases). Germline loops: CDR1 SEHNR, CDR2 FQNEAQ (reference sequence). The V end lost 4 bases, the J end lost 0 bases, and 12 bases lay between the germline ends. The CDR3 spans 16 residues. The CDR3 loop is CASSSRQSTTNEKLFF. CDR3 in DNA: TGTGCCAGCAGCTCCCGACAGTCTACAACTAATGAAAAACTGTTTTTT.

The chain recombines TRBV27 with TRBJ2-1, with D tentatively TRBD2 (6 bases). This CDR3 is 14 amino acids long. Trimming took off 5 bases at V and 9 bases at J, with 17 bases between the two ends. The V gene's germline CDR1 is MNHEY and CDR2 SMNVEV (reference sequence). The CDR3 region is CASSPETRRGEQFF. As DNA, the CDR3 is TGTGCCAGCAGTCCGGAGACCAGGAGGGGTGAGCAGTTCTTC.